The rows below give T cell receptor beta chains drawn from one sample of a study of T cells in Graves' hyperthyroidism and ophthalmopathy. TCRdb fed the multiplex PCR reads into MiXCR, producing one record per CDR3 protein. The table records about 640,000 distinct CDR3 sequences, more than 20% of them present only once. The sequencing sample was made of blood. The receptors come from a man younger than 40 with Graves' ophthalmopathy. The CDR3 runs from the conserved cysteine through the conserved F or W. D genes are given only for firm matches. A row's size may be missing; if present it is once, few, many or a size class.

D	V	J	size	DNA	CDR3
-	TRBV28	TRBJ1-2	-	TGTGCCAGCAGCTCGGCACAGGGCCCCATAGCCCCAAACTATGGCTACACCTTC	CASSSAQGPIAPNYGYTF
-	TRBV5-1	TRBJ2-7	many	TGCGCCAGCAGCTTCATGGGTGGGCACGAGCAGTACTTC	CASSFMGGHEQYF
-	TRBV5-1	TRBJ1-2	few	TGCGCCAGCAGCCCGGGACGCAGAGGGTATGGCTACACCTTC	CASSPGRRGYGYTF
-	TRBV4-2	TRBJ1-2	few	TGTGCCAGCAGCCAACTCGGGACGGAGTATGGCTACACCTTC	CASSQLGTEYGYTF
-	TRBV5-1	TRBJ2-2	once	TGCGCCAGCAGCCCGCCAGCCGGGGTTAGAACCGGGGAGCTGTTTTTT	CASSPPAGVRTGELFF
TRBD1	TRBV3-1	TRBJ1-1	few	TGTGCCAGCAGCCAAGTGGGGACAGATAACACTGAAGCTTTCTTT	CASSQVGTDNTEAFF
-	TRBV30	TRBJ1-1	-	TGTGCCTGGAGTGTAGGATCTGGCGGCCTCATGAACACTGAAGCTTTCTTT	CAWSVGSGGLMNTEAFF
-	TRBV20-1	TRBJ1-6	-	TGCAGTGCTACTCGAGGGATTAACGATTCACCCCTCCACTTT	CSATRGINDSPLHF
-	TRBV3-1	TRBJ2-7	few	TGTGCCAGCAGCCCTCTTTCAGGGGACGAGCAGTACTTC	CASSPLSGDEQYF
-	TRBV20-1	TRBJ1-5	-	TGCAGTGCTCACCGACAGTCGGGCAATCAGCCCCAGCATTTT	CSAHRQSGNQPQHF
-	TRBV5-1	TRBJ1-5	-	TGCGCCAGCAGCCCCTCGACAGGATATAGCAATCAGCCCCAGCATTTT	CASSPSTGYSNQPQHF
TRBD1	TRBV20-1	TRBJ1-1	many	TGCAGTGCTAGAGGAGTGGGGACAGGAAGAATCACTGAAGCTTTCTTT	CSARGVGTGRITEAFF
-	TRBV10-2	TRBJ2-7	-	TGCGCCAGCAGTGTTTTGGCCGAGGGGTACGAGCAGTACTTC	CASSVLAEGYEQYF
-	TRBV3-1	TRBJ1-3	few	TGTGCCAGCAGCCCGACCCGGGTAAGGACCATATATTTT	CASSPTRVRTIYF
-	TRBV7-2	TRBJ2-1	many	TGTGCCAGCAGACATAGGGGGGGGGTCTCCTACAATGAGCAGTTCTTC	CASRHRGGVSYNEQFF
-	TRBV30	TRBJ1-5	many	TGTGCCTGGAGTCGGACAGACGCCAATCAGCCCCAGCATTTT	CAWSRTDANQPQHF
-	TRBV6-2/TRBV6-3	TRBJ2-3	-	TGTGCCAGCAGTTTCGGCCAAGGGGCAAGAGGCACAGATACGCAGTATTTT	CASSFGQGARGTDTQYF
-	TRBV5-1	TRBJ2-1	few	TGCGCCAGCAGCTTAGACCAATCCTACTACAATGAGCAGTTCTTC	CASSLDQSYYNEQFF
-	TRBV28	TRBJ1-1	many	TGTGCCAGCAGTGATGGGGCAGCTATTGTTAACACTGAAGCTTTCTTT	CASSDGAAIVNTEAFF
-	TRBV28	TRBJ2-2	-	TGTGCCAGCAGCCGTATCGTCGGGGAGCTGTTTTTT	CASSRIVGELFF
TRBD1	TRBV19	TRBJ2-1	-	TGTGCCAGTAGTATTATCGGGACAGGGGGCGATGAGCAGTTCTTC	CASSIIGTGGDEQFF
TRBD1	TRBV7-9	TRBJ2-1	-	TGTGCCAGCAGCTTATTGGGGACAGGGTTTGATGAGCAGTTCTTC	CASSLLGTGFDEQFF
-	TRBV3-1	TRBJ1-3	many	TGTGCCAGCAGCGAATTAGGGGGGGCTGGAAACACCATATATTTT	CASSELGGAGNTIYF
-	TRBV4-3	TRBJ1-6	-	TGCGCCAGCAGCCAAGACAGGGACTCCTATAATTCACCCCTCCACTTT	CASSQDRDSYNSPLHF
TRBD1	TRBV6-1	TRBJ2-1	many	TGTGCCAGCAGTAAGGACAGGAGCATTCATGAGCAGTTCTTC	CASSKDRSIHEQFF
TRBD2	TRBV11-2	TRBJ2-3	-	TGTGCCAGCCGGGGGGGGACTAGCGGGGGCACAGATACGCAGTATTTT	CASRGGTSGGTDTQYF
-	TRBV12-3/TRBV12-4	TRBJ2-7	-	TGTGCCAGCAGTTTAGACAGGGGGCGGGGGGGAGCCTCCTACGAGCAGTACTTC	CASSLDRGRGGASYEQYF
TRBD1	TRBV10-3	TRBJ2-2	many	TGTGCCATCAGTCCAGGACCGGACAGGTGGACCGGGGAGCTGTTTTTT	CAISPGPDRWTGELFF
TRBD1	TRBV5-1	TRBJ2-7	-	TGCGCCAGCAGCCTGGGGTCCGGGACAGGGCCTTACGAGCAGTACTTC	CASSLGSGTGPYEQYF
-	TRBV25-1	TRBJ2-1	-	TGTGCCAGCAGTGAAGCGGGGGCTAAGTACAATGAGCAGTTCTTC	CASSEAGAKYNEQFF
-	TRBV6-1	TRBJ1-4	-	TGTGCCAGCAGTGGAATTACAGGAGCAACTAATGAAAAACTGTTTTTT	CASSGITGATNEKLFF
TRBD1	TRBV18	TRBJ2-6	few	TGTGCCAGCTCACCAAGAGGACAGGGAAGCTCTGGGGCCAACGTCCTGACTTTC	CASSPRGQGSSGANVLTF
TRBD1	TRBV29-1	TRBJ2-1	-	TGCAGCGTTGTGGACAGGGGGCAGAATGAGCAGTTCTTC	CSVVDRGQNEQFF
-	TRBV6-1	TRBJ2-3	-	TGTGCCATTCTCCTCCCGGGACTCCAAGTCACAGATACGCAGTATTTT	CAILLPGLQVTDTQYF
TRBD2	TRBV28	TRBJ2-1	few	TGTGCCAGCAGTTTACTTTCGGGGGCTAGCGGGATGTACAATGAGCAGTTCTTC	CASSLLSGASGMYNEQFF
-	TRBV27	TRBJ1-1	many	TGTGCCAGCAGCTCGGATTCGTCTGAAGCTTTCTTT	CASSSDSSEAFF
-	TRBV7-8	TRBJ2-2	-	TGTGCCAGCAGCGCACTATCGAACACCGGGGAGCTGTTTTTT	CASSALSNTGELFF
-	TRBV9	TRBJ1-2	few	TGTGCCAGCAGCGTAGGGGTCACATCTAACTATGGCTACACCTTC	CASSVGVTSNYGYTF
TRBD2	TRBV3-1	TRBJ2-1	-	TGTGCCAGCAGTCCCGCTGGACTAGCACGGCTCAATGAGCAGTTCTTC	CASSPAGLARLNEQFF
-	TRBV7-9	TRBJ2-7	few	TGTGCCAGCAGCCCGAGATCCTCTCTGGGGGGAGCCCTCTACGAGCAGTACTTC	CASSPRSSLGGALYEQYF
-	TRBV6-4	TRBJ2-1	few	TGTGCCAGCAGTGAGAGAGGTCCTAGCACCATCAGCTCCTACAATGAGCAGTTCTTC	CASSERGPSTISSYNEQFF
TRBD2	TRBV20-1	TRBJ2-1	few	TGCAGTGCTAGACCACTAGCGGGAGGTTACAATGAGCAGTTCTTC	CSARPLAGGYNEQFF
-	TRBV24-1	TRBJ2-5	few	TGTGCCACCAGTGAATACGGGACCCAGTACTTC	CATSEYGTQYF
-	TRBV5-1	TRBJ2-3	-	TGCGCCAGCAGCTTGTCGTCTCGGGTCACAGATACGCAGTATTTT	CASSLSSRVTDTQYF
TRBD1	TRBV28	TRBJ1-4	many	TGTGCCAGCAGTCTCCCGACAGGGGGAAGTGAAAAACTGTTTTTT	CASSLPTGGSEKLFF